This is a list of T cell receptor beta chains from one sample in a study. TCRdb redid the calling of the 5' RACE reads with MiXCR, one entry per CDR3 protein. This sample has approximately 42,000 distinct CDR3 sequences, with 25% to 35% found just once. The sequencing sample was made of memory CD4+ T cells sorted from a lymph node. These TCRs come from a female donor with breast cancer. The CDR3 runs from the conserved cysteine through the conserved F or W. Fields, in order: D gene, clone size, J gene, V gene, CDR3 DNA, CDR3 protein. D genes are given only for firm matches. Some rows have no size entry. The others give once, few or many, or a class for an expanded clone.

D gene: -; clone size: -; J gene: TRBJ2-3; V gene: TRBV5-1; CDR3 DNA: TGCGCCAGCAGCTTGTCTAAAAGCACAGATACGCAGTATTTT; CDR3 protein: CASSLSKSTDTQYF
D gene: -; clone size: many; J gene: TRBJ2-7; V gene: TRBV4-1; CDR3 DNA: TGCGCCAGCAGCCAAGAATCGATCAGGGAAGGGGAGCAGTACTTC; CDR3 protein: CASSQESIREGEQYF
D gene: -; clone size: few; J gene: TRBJ1-6; V gene: TRBV27; CDR3 DNA: TGTGCCAGCAGCAATGGACGGCGAAATTCACCCCCCCACTTT; CDR3 protein: CASSNGRRNSPPHF
D gene: TRBD1; clone size: few; J gene: TRBJ1-4; V gene: TRBV29-1; CDR3 DNA: TGCAGCGGGTCGACAGGGGCGAATAATGAAAAACTGTTTTTT; CDR3 protein: CSGSTGANNEKLFF
D gene: TRBD1; clone size: -; J gene: TRBJ1-1; V gene: TRBV12-3/TRBV12-4; CDR3 DNA: TGTGCCGGCAGTTCCGGGACAGGGATGAACACTGAAGCTTTCTTT; CDR3 protein: CAGSSGTGMNTEAFF
D gene: -; clone size: few; J gene: TRBJ2-5; V gene: TRBV7-9; CDR3 DNA: TGTGCCAGCAGCTTTGCAGGGAAGGAGACCCAGTACTTC; CDR3 protein: CASSFAGKETQYF
D gene: TRBD2; clone size: few; J gene: TRBJ2-1; V gene: TRBV5-1; CDR3 DNA: TGCGCCAGCAGCCATGGGGGGGGCCGCGGGAGGCTCTACAATGAGCAGTTCTTC; CDR3 protein: CASSHGGGRGRLYNEQFF
D gene: TRBD1; clone size: -; J gene: TRBJ2-7; V gene: TRBV9; CDR3 DNA: TGTGCCAGCAGCGCAAACCCGGGACAGAGCTACGAGCAGTACTTC; CDR3 protein: CASSANPGQSYEQYF
D gene: TRBD1; clone size: -; J gene: TRBJ1-2; V gene: TRBV6-5; CDR3 DNA: TGTGCCAGCTTCACCTGGGACAGTAACTATGGCTACACCTTC; CDR3 protein: CASFTWDSNYGYTF
D gene: -; clone size: -; J gene: TRBJ2-5; V gene: TRBV7-2; CDR3 DNA: TGTGCCAGCAGCTTAGGTCTAGCTTATTCAGAGACCCAGTACTTC; CDR3 protein: CASSLGLAYSETQYF
D gene: TRBD2; clone size: -; J gene: TRBJ2-7; V gene: TRBV12-3/TRBV12-4; CDR3 DNA: TGTGCCAGCAGTTCGAGGACTAGAGGGAGTTACGAGCAGTACTTC; CDR3 protein: CASSSRTRGSYEQYF
D gene: -; clone size: few; J gene: TRBJ2-2; V gene: TRBV6-4; CDR3 DNA: TGTGCCAGCAGTGACTCTAGCACCGGGGAGCTGTTTTTT; CDR3 protein: CASSDSSTGELFF
D gene: -; clone size: medium-sized; J gene: TRBJ1-4; V gene: TRBV5-1; CDR3 DNA: TGCGCCAGCAGCCCAGAGGCAACTAATGAAAAACTGTTTTTT; CDR3 protein: CASSPEATNEKLFF
D gene: -; clone size: -; J gene: TRBJ2-5; V gene: TRBV4-1; CDR3 DNA: TGCGCCAGCAGGCTTGGAGAGACCCAGTACTTC; CDR3 protein: CASRLGETQYF